This T cell receptor (beta chain) was obtained from a study of T cells after yellow fever vaccination. V shed 9 bases and J shed 2 bases, with 8 bases lying between them. The CDR3 contains 13 residues. CDR1 is SGHTA, CDR2 FQGNSA, per germline. TCRdb independently ran MiXCR on the 5' RACE reads; one entry per CDR3 protein. The sample lists roughly 300,000 distinct CDR3 sequences; roughly 7.5% were seen once. This specimen consisted of PBMCs, obtained about 41 days after the first yellow fever vaccination. This clonotype was obtained from a man aged 18 to 30 who received the YFV17D yellow fever vaccine. J is TRBJ2-6 and V is TRBV7-2; D is undetermined. The CDR3 region is CARGWAGANVLTF. The CDR3 DNA sequence: TGTGCCAGGGGATGGGCTGGGGCCAACGTCCTGACTTTC.